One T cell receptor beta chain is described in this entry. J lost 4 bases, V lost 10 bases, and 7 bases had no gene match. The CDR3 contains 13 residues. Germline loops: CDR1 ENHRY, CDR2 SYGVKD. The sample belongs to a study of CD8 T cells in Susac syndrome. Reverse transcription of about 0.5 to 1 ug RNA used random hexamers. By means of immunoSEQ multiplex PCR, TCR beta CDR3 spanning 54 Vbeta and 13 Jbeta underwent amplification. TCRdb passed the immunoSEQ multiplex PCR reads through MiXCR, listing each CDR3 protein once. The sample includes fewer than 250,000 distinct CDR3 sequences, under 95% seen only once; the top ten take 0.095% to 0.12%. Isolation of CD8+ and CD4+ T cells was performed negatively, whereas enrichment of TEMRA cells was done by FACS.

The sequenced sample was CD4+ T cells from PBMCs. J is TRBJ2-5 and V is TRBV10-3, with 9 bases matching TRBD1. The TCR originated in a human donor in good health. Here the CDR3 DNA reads TGTGCCACCAACTCGGGACAGGGAGAGACCCAGTACTTC. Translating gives CATNSGQGETQYF.